This T cell receptor beta chain originates from a study of cytomegalovirus exposure and HLA in healthy donors. Deletions cut 0 bases from V and 7 bases from J, with 10 bases between. The CDR3 contains 14 residues. The germline V gene has CDR1 SNHLY and CDR2 FYNNEI. The PCR made use of 60 Vbeta and 13 Jbeta primers. The repertoire was sequenced with immunoSEQ multiplex PCR; TCRdb's copy has only in-frame clones and lacks some. The table lists approximately 160,000 clones, 65% to 70% of them singletons. This receptor was obtained from a young woman in good health and CMV-seropositive. What was sequenced was PBMCs. The chain carries TRBV2 and TRBJ1-5; D possibly corresponds to TRBD1 (6 bases). The CDR3, as DNA: TGTGCCAGCAGTGAAGCTACAGGGACCCAGCCCCAGCATTTT. This translates into CASSEATGTQPQHF.